This T cell receptor beta chain was found in a study of blood T cell repertoires in COVID-19. The V gene's germline CDR1 is KGHSH and CDR2 LQKENI. The CDR3 is 14 residues long. Between the trimmed V and J ends, which lost 4 bases and 1 base, there was a span of 10 bases. Using immunoSEQ multiplex PCR, the repertoire was profiled, and TCRdb retains in-frame clones only, with some absent. Of under 200,000 clones listed, under 95% were seen once; the top ten hold about 2%. The chain is built from TRBV18 and TRBJ1-1; no reliable D call. The sequence derives from a man between 18 and 35 years old with acute or convalescent COVID-19. The sample was peripheral blood. The CDR3 nucleotides read TGTGCCAGCTCACTATCGTCTAAGAACACTGAAGCTTTCTTT. As protein: CASSLSSKNTEAFF.